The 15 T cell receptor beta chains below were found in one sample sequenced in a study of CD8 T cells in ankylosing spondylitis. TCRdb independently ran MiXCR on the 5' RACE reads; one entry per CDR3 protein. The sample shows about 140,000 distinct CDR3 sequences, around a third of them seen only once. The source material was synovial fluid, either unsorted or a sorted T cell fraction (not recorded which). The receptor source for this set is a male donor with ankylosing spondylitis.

The CDR3 sequence: CASSLGSTSGTNEQFF. The CDR3 DNA follows: TGTGCCAGCAGCTTAGGGTCGACTAGCGGGACGAATGAGCAGTTCTTC. The chain has TRBV7-2 and TRBJ2-1, with 11 bases aligning to TRBD2. The CDR3 length is 16 residues. Per the germline V gene, CDR1 is SGHTA and CDR2 is FQGNSA. V trimming: 1 base; J trimming: 7 bases; junction bases outside the gene matches: 6.

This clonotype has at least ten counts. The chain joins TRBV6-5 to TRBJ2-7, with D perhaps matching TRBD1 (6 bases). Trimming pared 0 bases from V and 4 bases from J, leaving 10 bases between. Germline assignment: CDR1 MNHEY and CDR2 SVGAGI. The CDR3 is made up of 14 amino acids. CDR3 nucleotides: TGTGCCAGCAGTTACTCGACAGGTACTTACGAGCAGTACTTC. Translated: CASSYSTGTYEQYF.

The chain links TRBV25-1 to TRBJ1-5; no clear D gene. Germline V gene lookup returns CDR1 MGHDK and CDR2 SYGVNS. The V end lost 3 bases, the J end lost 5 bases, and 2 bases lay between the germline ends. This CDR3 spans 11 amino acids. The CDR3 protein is CASSDDQPQHF. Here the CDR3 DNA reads TGTGCCAGCAGTGACGATCAGCCCCAGCATTTT.

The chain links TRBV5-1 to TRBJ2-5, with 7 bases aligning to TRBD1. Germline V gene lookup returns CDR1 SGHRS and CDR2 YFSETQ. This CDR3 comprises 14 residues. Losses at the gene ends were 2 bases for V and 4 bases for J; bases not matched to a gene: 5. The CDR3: CASSFWTGGETQYF. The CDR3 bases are TGCGCCAGCAGCTTCTGGACAGGCGGAGAGACCCAGTACTTC.

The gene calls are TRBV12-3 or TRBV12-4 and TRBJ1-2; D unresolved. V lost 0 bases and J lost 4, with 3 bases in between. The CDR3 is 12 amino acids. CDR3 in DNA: TGTGCCAGCAGTTTAGCGGCCTATGGCTACACCTTC. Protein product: CASSLAAYGYTF.

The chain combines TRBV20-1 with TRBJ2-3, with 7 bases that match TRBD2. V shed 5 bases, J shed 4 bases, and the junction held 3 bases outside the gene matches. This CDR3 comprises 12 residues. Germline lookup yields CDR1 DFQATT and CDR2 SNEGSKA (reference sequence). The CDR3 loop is CSAETSSDTQYF. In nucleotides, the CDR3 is TGCAGTGCTGAGACTAGCTCAGATACGCAGTATTTT.

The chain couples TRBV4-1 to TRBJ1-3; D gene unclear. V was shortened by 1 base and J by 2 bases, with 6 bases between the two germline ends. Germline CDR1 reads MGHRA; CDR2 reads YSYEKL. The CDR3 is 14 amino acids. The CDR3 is CASSQVSAGNTIYF. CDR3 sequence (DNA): TGCGCCAGCAGCCAAGTTTCCGCTGGAAACACCATATATTTT.

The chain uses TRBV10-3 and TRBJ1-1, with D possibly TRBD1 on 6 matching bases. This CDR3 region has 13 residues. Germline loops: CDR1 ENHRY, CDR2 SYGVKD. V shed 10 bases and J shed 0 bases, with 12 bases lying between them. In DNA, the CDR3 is TGTGCCACCCTGGACAGCATGAACACTGAAGCTTTCTTT. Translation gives CATLDSMNTEAFF.

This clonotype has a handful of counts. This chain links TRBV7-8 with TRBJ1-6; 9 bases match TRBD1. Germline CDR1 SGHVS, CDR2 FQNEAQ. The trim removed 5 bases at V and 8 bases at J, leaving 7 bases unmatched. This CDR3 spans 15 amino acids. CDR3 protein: CASSQYTGGYSPLHF. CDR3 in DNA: TGTGCCAGCAGCCAATATACAGGGGGCTATTCACCCCTCCACTTT.

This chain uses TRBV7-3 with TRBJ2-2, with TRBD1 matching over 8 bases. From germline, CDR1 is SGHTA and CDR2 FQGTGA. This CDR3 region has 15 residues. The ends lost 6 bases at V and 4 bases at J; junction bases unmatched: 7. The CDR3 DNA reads TGTGCCAGCAGGTCCCAGGGGGCTGGCACCGGGGAGCTGTTTTTT. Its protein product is CASRSQGAGTGELFF. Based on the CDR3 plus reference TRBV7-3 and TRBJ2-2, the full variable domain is GAGVSQTPSNKVTEKGKYVELRCDPISGHTALYWYRQSLGQGPEFLIYFQGTGAADDSGLPNDRFFAVRPEGSVSTLKIQRTERGDSAVYLCASRSQGAGTGELFFGEGSRLTVL.

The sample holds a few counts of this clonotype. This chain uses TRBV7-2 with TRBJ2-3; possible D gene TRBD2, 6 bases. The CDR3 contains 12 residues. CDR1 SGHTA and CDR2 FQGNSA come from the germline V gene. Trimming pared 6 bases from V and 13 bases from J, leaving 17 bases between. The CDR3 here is CASSTTTGVKYF. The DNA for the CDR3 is TGTGCCAGCAGTACAACTACGGGGGTGAAGTATTTT.

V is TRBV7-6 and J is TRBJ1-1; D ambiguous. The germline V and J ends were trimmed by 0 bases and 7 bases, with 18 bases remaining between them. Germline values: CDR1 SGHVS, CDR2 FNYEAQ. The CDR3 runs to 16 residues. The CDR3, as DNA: TGTGCCAGCAGCTTAGCGGCTGGGTCAGAACACTTTGAAGCTTTCTTT. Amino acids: CASSLAAGSEHFEAFF.

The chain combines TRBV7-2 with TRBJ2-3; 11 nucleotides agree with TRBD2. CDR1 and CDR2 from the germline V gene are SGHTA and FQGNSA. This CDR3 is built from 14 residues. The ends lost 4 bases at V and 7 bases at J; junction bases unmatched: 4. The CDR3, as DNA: TGTGCCAGCAGCTCTACTAGCGGGAGAAATACGCAGTATTTT. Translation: CASSSTSGRNTQYF.

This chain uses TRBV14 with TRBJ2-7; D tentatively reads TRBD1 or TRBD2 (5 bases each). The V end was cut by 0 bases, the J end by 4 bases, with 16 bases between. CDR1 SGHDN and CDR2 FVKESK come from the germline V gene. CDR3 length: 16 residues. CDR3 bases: TGTGCCAGCAGCCAAGAGTACAGTGGGGGTCTTTACGAGCAGTACTTC. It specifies CASSQEYSGGLYEQYF.

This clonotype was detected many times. CDR3 sequence reads: CASSYGNSPLHF. The CDR3, as DNA: TGTGCCAGCAGTTACGGGAATTCACCCCTCCACTTT. V and J are TRBV6-5 and TRBJ1-6; D gene unclear. V was cut by 2 bases and J by 7 bases, with 3 bases left in between. This CDR3 contains 12 residues. CDR1 is MNHEY and CDR2 is SVGAGI in the germline V gene.